These T cell receptor beta chains were read from a single sample in a study of blood T cell repertoires in COVID-19. Method: immunoSEQ multiplex PCR; TCRdb's copy keeps in-frame clones and lacks some. In the table there are under 300,000 clones, less than 90% of which are singletons. Sequenced material: peripheral blood. These receptors all stem from a human donor in a cohort sampled during active COVID-19. The CDR3 runs from the conserved cysteine through the conserved F or W. Fields, in order: V gene, clone size, D gene, J gene, CDR3 protein, CDR3 DNA. D genes are given only for firm matches. Some rows have no size entry. The others give once, few or many, or a class for an expanded clone.

>TRBV2|NA|NA|TRBJ2-5
CASTTEETQYF
TGTGCCAGCACGACTGAAGAGACCCAGTACTTC
>TRBV7-9|NA|TRBD2|TRBJ2-1
CASSHILAGGPNEQFF
TGTGCCAGCAGTCACATCCTAGCGGGAGGGCCTAATGAGCAGTTCTTC
>TRBV15|NA|TRBD2|TRBJ2-1
CATSRESGSYNEQFF
TGTGCCACCAGCAGAGAAAGCGGGAGCTACAATGAGCAGTTCTTC
>TRBV6-5|NA|NA|TRBJ2-7
CASIDRGGSDYEQYF
TGTGCCAGCATCGATCGGGGTGGCAGCGATTACGAGCAGTACTTC
>TRBV3-1/TRBV3-2|once|NA|TRBJ2-6
CASSLGVRDVLTF
TGTGCCAGCAGCCTTGGGGTCAGGGACGTCCTGACTTTC
>TRBV3-1/TRBV3-2|NA|NA|TRBJ2-3
CASSQTWGRSDTQYF
TGTGCCAGCAGCCAGACTTGGGGGCGGTCGGATACGCAGTATTTT
>TRBV7-2|few|NA|TRBJ1-1
CASSPTQGGTEAFF
TGTGCCAGCAGCCCAACGCAGGGAGGCACTGAAGCTTTCTTT
>TRBV20-1|few|TRBD2|TRBJ2-7
CSASSGGEQYF
TGCAGTGCTAGTTCGGGGGGCGAGCAGTACTTC
>TRBV18|NA|NA|TRBJ2-7
CASSPPEQAGGEQYF
TGTGCCAGCTCACCACCGGAACAGGCCGGGGGCGAGCAGTACTTC
>TRBV27|NA|NA|TRBJ1-2
CASSFQGGDYGYTF
TGTGCCAGCAGTTTCCAGGGAGGGGACTATGGCTACACCTTC
>TRBV2|NA|NA|TRBJ2-1
CASSGVGGGEQFF
TGTGCCAGCAGTGGAGTCGGCGGCGGAGAGCAGTTCTTC
>TRBV12-3/TRBV12-4|NA|NA|TRBJ1-1
CASSSVWATEAFF
TGTGCCAGCAGTTCGGTATGGGCGACTGAAGCTTTCTTT
>TRBV9|NA|NA|TRBJ1-6
CASSVGTGHSPLHF
TGTGCCAGCAGCGTAGGAACAGGTCACTCACCCCTCCACTTT
>TRBV7-2|once|NA|TRBJ2-3
CASSPRLTTSTDTQYF
TGTGCCAGCAGCCCCAGACTCACAACTAGCACAGATACGCAGTATTTT
>TRBV5-1|NA|NA|TRBJ2-3
CASSLVPGNTDTQYF
TGCGCCAGCAGCTTGGTTCCGGGAAACACAGATACGCAGTATTTT
>TRBV7-9|NA|NA|TRBJ2-1
CASSLGSNEQFF
TGTGCCAGCAGCTTAGGGAGCAATGAGCAGTTCTTC
>TRBV19|NA|TRBD2|TRBJ2-1
CASSYASGDYEQFF
TGTGCCAGTAGTTATGCTAGCGGGGATTATGAGCAGTTCTTC
>TRBV6-5|NA|NA|TRBJ2-7
CASSPGQAGYEQYF
TGTGCCAGCAGCCCCGGACAGGCGGGGTACGAGCAGTACTTC
>TRBV19|NA|NA|TRBJ1-3
CASTKAASGNTIYF
TGTGCCAGTACCAAAGCGGCCTCTGGAAACACCATATATTTT
>TRBV5-4|NA|NA|TRBJ2-2
CASSPGGGGSWGGELFF
TGTGCCAGCAGCCCGGGGGGCGGCGGGAGTTGGGGCGGGGAGCTGTTTTTT
>TRBV12-3/TRBV12-4|few|NA|TRBJ2-3
CASSPKLTQYF
TGTGCCAGCAGCCCAAAACTTACGCAGTATTTT
>TRBV14|NA|NA|TRBJ1-3
CASSQDRGNTIYF
TGTGCCAGCAGCCAAGACAGGGGAAACACCATATATTTT
>TRBV15|NA|TRBD2|TRBJ2-5
CATSKPAGGPQTQYF
TGTGCCACCAGCAAACCAGCGGGAGGGCCACAGACCCAGTACTTC
>TRBV6-6|NA|TRBD1|TRBJ1-3
CAISDRGGNTIYF
TGTGCCATCTCCGACAGGGGGGGAAACACCATATATTTT
>TRBV19|NA|NA|TRBJ1-5
CASTTFAGSNQPQHF
TGTGCCAGTACCACCTTCGCGGGTTCCAATCAGCCCCAGCATTTT
>TRBV28|once|NA|TRBJ2-5
CASSSLAHGVGTQYF
TGTGCCAGCAGTTCCCTAGCTCATGGAGTTGGGACCCAGTACTTC
>TRBV18|NA|NA|TRBJ1-4
CASSPMGGSEKLFF
TGTGCCAGCTCACCGATGGGGGGGAGTGAAAAACTGTTTTTT
>TRBV19|NA|TRBD1|TRBJ1-5
CASSGQGVVVNQPQHF
TGTGCCAGTAGTGGTCAGGGGGTGGTTGTCAATCAGCCCCAGCATTTT
>TRBV29-1|NA|TRBD2|TRBJ2-5
CSAGAILAGRAFGETQYF
TGCAGCGCGGGAGCGATATTAGCGGGGAGGGCCTTTGGGGAGACCCAGTACTTC
>TRBV11-2|once|TRBD2|TRBJ2-7
CASSTLSGRAYEQYF
TGTGCCAGCAGCACCTTAAGCGGGAGGGCCTACGAGCAGTACTTC
>TRBV9|NA|NA|TRBJ2-7
CASSAGSVHEQYF
TGTGCCAGCAGCGCGGGGTCTGTCCACGAGCAGTACTTC
>TRBV21-1|NA|NA|TRBJ2-3
CASSKVGRGQNTDTQYF
TGTGCCAGCAGCAAAGTTGGTCGGGGACAGAACACAGATACGCAGTATTTT
>TRBV29-1|NA|TRBD1|TRBJ2-3
CSVLYPLGDRGLPSAQDTQYF
TGCAGCGTTCTGTATCCATTGGGGGACAGGGGGCTTCCCTCAGCACAGGACACGCAGTATTTT
>TRBV18|NA|NA|TRBJ2-7
CASSPLAVQATPYEQYF
TGTGCCAGCTCACCACTAGCGGTCCAGGCCACCCCTTACGAGCAGTACTTC
>TRBV9|NA|TRBD1|TRBJ2-3
CASSVYRGRTDTQYF
TGTGCCAGCAGCGTCTACAGGGGGCGCACAGATACGCAGTATTTT
>TRBV7-8|NA|NA|TRBJ2-7
CASSRGDYAYEQYF
TGTGCCAGCAGCCGCGGAGACTACGCCTACGAGCAGTACTTC
>TRBV28|NA|NA|TRBJ2-2
CASSSPGTAGPVRELFF
TGTGCCAGCAGTTCACCCGGGACCGCGGGACCCGTCCGGGAGCTGTTTTTT
>TRBV11-2|NA|NA|TRBJ2-4
CASSLRGAKNIQYF
TGTGCCAGCAGCTTAAGGGGAGCCAAAAACATTCAGTACTTC
>TRBV28|NA|TRBD1|TRBJ1-2
CASSLWTGTVYGYTF
TGTGCCAGCAGTTTATGGACCGGGACAGTCTATGGCTACACCTTC
>TRBV24-1|NA|TRBD2|TRBJ2-1
CASKPDTSGGSSYNEQFF
TGTGCCAGTAAGCCCGATACTAGCGGGGGGAGCTCCTACAATGAGCAGTTCTTC
>TRBV18|NA|NA|TRBJ1-2
CASSPSWANNYGYTF
TGTGCCAGCTCACCTAGTTGGGCCAATAACTATGGCTACACCTTC
>TRBV11-3|NA|NA|TRBJ1-1
CASSLGAGSTEAFF
TGTGCCAGCAGCTTAGGAGCAGGAAGCACTGAAGCTTTCTTT
>TRBV29-1|NA|TRBD2|TRBJ2-1
CSVELLAGARNEQFF
TGCAGCGTTGAATTACTAGCGGGAGCACGCAATGAGCAGTTCTTC
>TRBV7-3|few|NA|TRBJ2-3
CASSLTTLNRDTQYF
TGTGCCAGCAGCTTAACCACACTAAATCGAGATACGCAGTATTTT
>TRBV4-2|NA|TRBD2|TRBJ2-3
CASSQSSGTSTDTQYF
TGTGCCAGCAGCCAGAGTAGCGGGACTAGCACAGATACGCAGTATTTT
>TRBV5-1|NA|NA|TRBJ1-1
CASSLFQGSNTEAFF
TGCGCCAGCAGCTTATTCCAGGGGAGTAACACTGAAGCTTTCTTT
>TRBV10-3|once|NA|TRBJ1-4
CAIRDSGSLNEKLFF
TGTGCCATCAGAGACTCCGGCTCGTTAAATGAAAAACTGTTTTTT
>TRBV15|once|NA|TRBJ2-7
CATSRDARGTYEQYF
TGTGCCACCAGCAGAGATGCCAGGGGAACATACGAGCAGTACTTC
>TRBV9|NA|TRBD2|TRBJ2-3
CASSVGEGGGRAFSDTQYF
TGTGCCAGCAGCGTAGGAGAGGGAGGCGGGAGGGCCTTCTCAGATACGCAGTATTTT
>TRBV5-4|few|NA|TRBJ2-4
CASSSDPGPKNIQYF
TGTGCCAGCAGCTCCGACCCTGGGCCAAAAAACATTCAGTACTTC
>TRBV19|NA|TRBD1|TRBJ2-2
CASRTGQGGELFF
TGTGCCAGTAGAACCGGACAGGGCGGGGAGCTGTTTTTT
>TRBV6-2/TRBV6-3|once|TRBD1|TRBJ1-1
CASSSGQGRGTEAFF
TGTGCCAGCAGCTCAGGACAGGGACGGGGCACTGAAGCTTTCTTT
>TRBV5-1|NA|TRBD2|TRBJ2-5
CASSAPGLAGRETQYF
TGCGCCAGCAGCGCCCCGGGACTAGCGGGTCGGGAGACCCAGTACTTC
>TRBV4-1|many|TRBD1|TRBJ1-2
CASSQAGTGSNYGYTF
TGCGCCAGCAGCCAAGCTGGGACAGGGTCTAACTATGGCTACACCTTC
>TRBV9|NA|TRBD1|TRBJ2-3
CASSVEVGTGHTDTQYF
TGTGCCAGCAGCGTAGAAGTCGGGACAGGGCACACAGATACGCAGTATTTT
>TRBV27|NA|TRBD1|TRBJ2-1
CASSSIKTGLMSYNEQFF
TGTGCCAGCAGTTCTATTAAGACAGGGCTGATGTCCTACAATGAGCAGTTCTTC
>TRBV10-3|once|TRBD1|TRBJ2-7
CAISDRTGRYEQYF
TGTGCCATCAGTGATAGGACAGGAAGATACGAGCAGTACTTC
>TRBV7-9|once|TRBD1|TRBJ1-2
CASSVGQGSGYTF
TGTGCCAGCAGCGTTGGACAGGGTAGTGGCTACACCTTC
>TRBV6-2/TRBV6-3|NA|TRBD2|TRBJ2-7
CASSYSGLFYEQYF
TGTGCCAGCAGTTACTCGGGACTATTCTACGAGCAGTACTTC